The 8 T cell receptor beta chains below were found in one sample sequenced in a study of blood T cell repertoires in COVID-19. Clones were read by immunoSEQ multiplex PCR, and TCRdb kept only the in-frame ones, dropping some. The sample carries a few hundred thousand clones, about 84% recorded once. Material for sequencing was PBMCs or T cells enriched from blood (not recorded which). The receptor source for this set is a man aged 30 to 45 with acute COVID-19.

For the CDR3, the DNA is TGCAGCGTGGAGGCCAAGGGGGACTACGAGCAGTACTTC. The encoded protein is CSVEAKGDYEQYF. V gene TRBV29-1 combines with J gene TRBJ2-7; D possibly corresponds to TRBD1 (6 bases). There are 13 residues in the CDR3. V was shortened by 6 bases and J by 3 bases, with 15 bases between the two germline ends. From germline, CDR1 is SQVTM and CDR2 ANQGSEA.

The chain combines TRBV6-5 with TRBJ2-3, with D possibly matching TRBD2 (6 bases). V was trimmed by 6 bases and J by 0 bases, leaving 13 bases between them. Germline values: CDR1 MNHEY, CDR2 SVGAGI. The CDR3 runs 15 residues. The CDR3 region is CASRSFGGSTDTQYF. The DNA of the CDR3 is TGTGCCAGCAGGTCGTTCGGGGGAAGCACAGATACGCAGTATTTT.

This clone appeared a single time. The gene calls are TRBV30 and TRBJ1-1, with 9 bases matching TRBD1. In germline, CDR1 is GTSNPN, CDR2 SVGIG (reference sequence). This CDR3 contains 12 residues. V was pared by 4 bases and J by 9 bases, with 6 bases of the junction left unmatched. This CDR3 reads CAWTSGQGKAFF. The CDR3 DNA sequence: TGTGCCTGGACGTCGGGACAGGGTAAAGCTTTCTTT.

The count of this clone is one. The rearrangement uses TRBV2 and TRBJ2-3, with 7 positions matching TRBD1. CDR1 is SNHLY, CDR2 FYNNEI, per germline. The CDR3 contains 15 residues. V was clipped by 6 bases and J by 2 bases; unmatched bases: 8. The CDR3 is CASRGTGAPTDTQYF. The DNA of the CDR3 is TGTGCCAGCAGAGGAACAGGGGCCCCCACAGATACGCAGTATTTT. Drawing the rest from reference TRBV2 and TRBJ2-3, the complete variable domain is EPEVTQTPSHQVTQMGQEVILRCVPISNHLYFYWYRQILGQKVEFLVSFYNNEISEKSEIFDDQFSVERPDGSNFTLKIRSTKLEDSAMYFCASRGTGAPTDTQYFGPGTRLTVL.

The chain links TRBV3-1 (or the pseudogene TRBV3-2) to TRBJ1-6; D is perhaps TRBD1 (6 bases). CDR1 is LGHDT and CDR2 is YNNKEL in the germline V gene (reference sequence). This CDR3 contains 13 residues. Between the trimmed V and J ends, which lost 5 bases and 9 bases, there was a span of 11 bases. Here the CDR3 reads CASSSGVGSPLHF. The CDR3 DNA reads as TGTGCCAGCAGCTCAGGGGTGGGTTCACCCCTCCACTTT.

The DNA of the CDR3 is TGCGCCAGCAGCCACCCCGGGACAGGAGGATCCTATAATTCACCCCTCCACTTT. Its translation is CASSHPGTGGSYNSPLHF. The chain is built from TRBV4-1 and TRBJ1-6, with 8 positions matching TRBD1. The germline V gene encodes CDR1 MGHRA and CDR2 YSYEKL. Trimming cost V 3 bases and J 1 base; bases outside gene matches: 8. The CDR3 contains 18 residues.

The V call is TRBV7-9, the J call TRBJ2-2; no clear D gene. The CDR3 length is 13 residues. Trimming stripped 3 bases from V and 5 bases from J, with 7 bases between. Germline V CDR1 and CDR2: SEHNR, FQNEAQ (reference sequence). CDR3 coding DNA: TGTGCCAGCAGCTTTGTCGGGACCGGGGAGCTGTTTTTT. Translation: CASSFVGTGELFF.

The rearrangement uses TRBV3-1 (or the pseudogene TRBV3-2) and TRBJ1-6; D unclear. The V end lost 8 bases, the J end lost 7 bases, and 15 bases lay between the germline ends. This CDR3 has 14 amino acids. CDR1 and CDR2 (germline): LGHDT, YNNKEL (reference sequence). The CDR3 DNA sequence: TGTGCCAGCGAAATGACGGGGAGGAATTCACCCCTCCACTTT. Its protein is CASEMTGRNSPLHF.